These T cell receptor beta chains were read from a single sample in a study of monozygotic twins with inflammatory bowel disease. TCRdb reworked the 5' RACE reads into one entry per CDR3 protein, no DNA. This listing includes 150,000 to 200,000 distinct CDR3 sequences. The sequencing input was blood. The receptors stem from a human donor with ulcerative colitis or Crohn's disease, or a healthy co-twin of an affected twin (not recorded which). CDR3s include the opening cysteine and the closing phenylalanine or tryptophan.

TRBJ2-2 | TRBV6-2/TRBV6-3 | CASRGTGGLRELFF
TRBJ2-5 | TRBV4-2 | CASSQGEVETQYF
TRBJ1-6 | TRBV20-1 | CSAYMGQENSPLHF
TRBJ2-3 | TRBV30 | CALNTWTSGMRDTQYF
TRBJ1-3 | TRBV12-3/TRBV12-4 | CASSLRVGGYSGNTIYF
TRBJ2-1 | TRBV7-3 | CASSSGQARRVYNEQFF
TRBJ2-1 | TRBV5-1 | CASSLPPETSGRAYNEQFF
TRBJ2-1 | TRBV12-3/TRBV12-4 | CASSFGGQYNEQFF
TRBJ2-3 | TRBV28 | CASSSSGRALDTQYF
TRBJ2-1 | TRBV24-1 | CATSDPYASGISYNEQFF
TRBJ1-1 | TRBV25-1 | CASSEYRAENTEAFF
TRBJ2-4 | TRBV7-9 | CASSLDMLGAKNIQYF
TRBJ2-7 | TRBV20-1 | CSARWDFSSSYEQYF
TRBJ2-7 | TRBV3-1 | CASSQPGLAGGYEQYF
TRBJ2-6 | TRBV5-1 | CASSLDFPGANVLTF
TRBJ2-7 | TRBV6-2/TRBV6-3 | CASSYRRGSGRGEQYF
TRBJ1-5 | TRBV6-2/TRBV6-3 | CASKRDSVEPQHF
TRBJ1-6 | TRBV20-1 | CSASTGVSPLHF
TRBJ2-1 | TRBV5-6 | CASSLSVGEQFF
TRBJ2-1 | TRBV6-4 | CASRGLAGEPATRLYEQFF
TRBJ2-1 | TRBV19 | CASSFPLGGPYNEQFF
TRBJ1-1 | TRBV6-5 | CASKQEPGTEAFF
TRBJ2-1 | TRBV28 | CASISAGPSYNEQFF
TRBJ2-3 | TRBV12-3/TRBV12-4 | CASSLGGFRSTDTQYF
TRBJ1-3 | TRBV6-1 | CASKGGLTGNTIYF
TRBJ2-1 | TRBV10-3 | CAIRAGTSGSSYNEQFF
TRBJ2-2 | TRBV7-3 | CASSLIGGPNTGELFF
TRBJ2-5 | TRBV4-1 | CASSQEVAPGLGGTQYF